This TCR beta chain comes out of a study of regulatory T cells. Study observations and caveats: Hydrophobic residues at CDR3 positions 6 and 7 were enriched in conventional CD4+ T cells of CD3G-deficient patients.

This clone has a handful of counts. No antigen is known for it. Amplification used 52 TRBV primers and 13 TRBJ primers. The protocol was immunoSEQ multiplex PCR, while the TCRdb copy is restricted to in-frame clones and leaves out a portion. The table lists about 17,000 clones, around 80% of them singletons. Regulatory (CD25-high CD127-low) and conventional (CD25-low CD127-high) CD4+ T cells were sorted separately. CDR3 size: 19 residues. Trimming cost V 4 bases and J 0 bases, with 22 bases left between them. The germline V gene has CDR1 MNHNS and CDR2 SASEGT. Sequencing used conventional CD4+ T cells sorted from blood. This chain joins TRBV6-1 and TRBJ1-5, with D tentatively TRBD1 (6 bases). The TCR sequence derives from a person aged 25 to 40 with CD3G deficiency. DNA of the CDR3: TGTGCCAGCAGTGGCACGCGCGGGGGGCGAAAATATAGCAATCAGCCCCAGCATTTT. Protein: CASSGTRGGRKYSNQPQHF.